This TCR beta chain was profiled in a study of cytomegalovirus exposure and HLA in healthy donors. Points from the study as a whole: Researchers had no immune exposure information except CMV serostatus available. The authors later linked a missense DCLRE1C variant to TCR beta V- and J-gene trimming.

The study sampled nominally healthy donors, though unrecorded immune exposures were likely. Concerning this clone itself: What it recognizes is unknown.

The CDR3 runs 13 residues. Per germline, CDR1 LNHDA and CDR2 SQIVND (reference sequence). After removal of 8 bases from V and 4 bases from J, the junction contained 5 bases not matched to a gene. Primers: 60 Vbeta forward and 13 Jbeta reverse. The assay was immunoSEQ multiplex PCR, and TCRdb's table has in-frame clones only and misses some. The sample shows under 150,000 clones, 60% to 80% of them seen only once. The receptor comes from a woman in her fifties or sixties in good health and CMV-seropositive. Sequenced input: PBMCs. The gene calls are TRBV19 and TRBJ2-7; 10 bases agree with TRBD1. Here the CDR3 reads CASAGTGAYEQYF. DNA of the CDR3: TGTGCCAGTGCCGGGACAGGGGCTTACGAGCAGTACTTC.